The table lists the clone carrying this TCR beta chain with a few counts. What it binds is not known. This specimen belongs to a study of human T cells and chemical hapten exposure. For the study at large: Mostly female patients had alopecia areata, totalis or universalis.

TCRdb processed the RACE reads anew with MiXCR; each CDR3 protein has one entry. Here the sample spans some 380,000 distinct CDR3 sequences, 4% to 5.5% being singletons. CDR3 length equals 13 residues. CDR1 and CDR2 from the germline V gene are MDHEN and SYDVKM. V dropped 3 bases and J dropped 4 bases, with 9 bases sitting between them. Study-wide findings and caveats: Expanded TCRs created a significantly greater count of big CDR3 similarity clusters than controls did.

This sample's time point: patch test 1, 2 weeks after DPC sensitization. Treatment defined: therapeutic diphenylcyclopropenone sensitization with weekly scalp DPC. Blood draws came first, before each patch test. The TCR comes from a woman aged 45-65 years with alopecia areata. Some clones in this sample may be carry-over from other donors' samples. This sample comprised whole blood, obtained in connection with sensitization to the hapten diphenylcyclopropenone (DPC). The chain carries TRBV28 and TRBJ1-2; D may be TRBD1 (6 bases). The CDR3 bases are TGTGCCAGCAGTTTGGAGGGGGTCTATGGCTACACCTTC. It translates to CASSLEGVYGYTF.